This T cell receptor beta chain originates from a study of OX40 agonist ivuxolimab in advanced cancers. The study, taken as a whole, reports: Among patients with partial responses at 0.1-3.0 mg/kg, clonal expansion was among the lowest.

Comments on this clone: Its specificity is unknown.

Libraries were prepared by immunoSEQ multiplex PCR; TCRdb keeps only in-frame clonotypes and omits some of them. Seen here are 98,000 or so clones, 89% observed once, and the top ten hold under 0.4%. V was trimmed by 3 bases and J by 2 bases, leaving 10 bases between them. The CDR3 loop spans 15 amino acids. The germline V gene encodes CDR1 SEHNR and CDR2 FQNEAQ (reference sequence). V gene TRBV7-9 combines with J gene TRBJ1-4; D is possibly TRBD1 (5 bases). This receptor was obtained from an adult with an advanced solid tumor such as melanoma, head and neck, liver or kidney cancer. The material was CD4+ or CD8+ T cells sorted from blood, obtained in a trial of the OX40 agonist ivuxolimab. CDR3 residues: CASSFVGDTNEKLFF. CDR3 nucleotides: TGTGCCAGCAGCTTCGTAGGGGATACTAATGAAAAACTGTTTTTT.